Listed below are T cell receptor beta chains from one sample, sequenced in a study of blood T cell repertoires in COVID-19. Data came from immunoSEQ multiplex PCR; TCRdb stores just in-frame clones and leaves some out. The sample holds tens of thousands of clones, 75% to 90% seen once. Sequencing used peripheral blood. The origin of the receptors is a man aged 55 to 69 with acute or convalescent COVID-19. The CDR3 runs from the conserved cysteine through the conserved F or W. A D gene is named only where the DNA matches it firmly. Clone sizes are given selectively: once, few, many, or a class where the clone is expanded.

TGCAGCGTTGATGGGGCGGACCAAGGAGGCTACACCTTC | CSVDGADQGGYTF | . | TRBJ1-2 | TRBV29-1 | .
TGCGCCAACTACGAGGCCCCTTCAGATCAGCCCCAGCATTTT | CANYEAPSDQPQHF | . | TRBJ1-5 | TRBV5-1 | .
TGTGCCAGCACTAATCAGGGTCGGAACGAGCAGTACTTC | CASTNQGRNEQYF | . | TRBJ2-7 | TRBV6-5 | .
TGTGCCAGCAGCCCGAGCACAGATACGCAGTATTTT | CASSPSTDTQYF | . | TRBJ2-3 | TRBV11-3 | few
TGCGCCAGCAGCTCGCTCGGGACCTACGAGCAGTACTTC | CASSSLGTYEQYF | . | TRBJ2-7 | TRBV5-1 | .
TGTGCCAGCAGCGACCCCGGGACTAGCGGGAGCGATGAGCAGTTCTTC | CASSDPGTSGSDEQFF | TRBD2 | TRBJ2-1 | TRBV9 | .
TGTGCCAGACCGGGACTAGCGGGAGGGATAGAGCAGTTCTTC | CARPGLAGGIEQFF | TRBD2 | TRBJ2-1 | TRBV2 | few
TGTGCCAGCAGTGGTCGATGGAGGGTCCAAGAGACCCAGTACTTC | CASSGRWRVQETQYF | . | TRBJ2-5 | TRBV2 | few
TGTGCCAGCTCACCAGGGGGCATGAGGACCGACGAGCAGTACTTC | CASSPGGMRTDEQYF | . | TRBJ2-7 | TRBV18 | .
TGTGCCAGCAGGAACAGGGGCAATCAGCCCCAGCATTTT | CASRNRGNQPQHF | . | TRBJ1-5 | TRBV28 | .
TGTGCCAGCAGCTTACAAAGCGGGGGCCTGAACACCGGGGAGCTGTTTTTT | CASSLQSGGLNTGELFF | TRBD2 | TRBJ2-2 | TRBV7-6 | .
TGTGCCAGCAGTTTGGGACAGGGAAACTATGGCTACACCTTC | CASSLGQGNYGYTF | TRBD1 | TRBJ1-2 | TRBV28 | .
TGCGCCAGCAGCCCCACAGGGGCCGGAAACACCATATATTTT | CASSPTGAGNTIYF | TRBD1 | TRBJ1-3 | TRBV4-3 | .
TGTGCCAGCAGCTTAGCGACTAGCGGGAGGGGCAATGAGCAGTTCTTC | CASSLATSGRGNEQFF | TRBD2 | TRBJ2-1 | TRBV7-6 | .
TGCAGCGTCGCGTGGGGCATGAACACTGAAGCTTTCTTT | CSVAWGMNTEAFF | . | TRBJ1-1 | TRBV29-1 | .
TGTGCCAGCAGCTTCAGACTAGCGGGCTACAATGAGCAGTTCTTC | CASSFRLAGYNEQFF | TRBD2 | TRBJ2-1 | TRBV7-9 | .
TGCGCCAGCAGCTTGGGGCCCGGACAGGGGGCCTTCAATGAGCAGTTCTTC | CASSLGPGQGAFNEQFF | TRBD1 | TRBJ2-1 | TRBV5-1 | .
TGTGCCAGCAGCTTAGACCAGGGTATCACTGAAGCTTTCTTT | CASSLDQGITEAFF | . | TRBJ1-1 | TRBV11-2 | .
TGTGCCAGCAGCTCTGGACTAGCAGGAACCCAGTACTTC | CASSSGLAGTQYF | TRBD2 | TRBJ2-5 | TRBV7-2 | .
TGCGCCAGCAGCTTGACGGCCCCCGGGACAGGGGGCGGCACAGATACGCAGTATTTT | CASSLTAPGTGGGTDTQYF | TRBD1 | TRBJ2-3 | TRBV5-1 | once
TGCGCCAGCAGCTTCGGACTTGAGCAGTACTTC | CASSFGLEQYF | . | TRBJ2-7 | TRBV5-1 | .
TGTGCCAGCAGAGACCAGGGGGCATCAGGGGAGCTGTTTTTT | CASRDQGASGELFF | TRBD1 | TRBJ2-2 | TRBV6-6 | .
TGTGCCAGTAGTATTATCCGGGGAGGAGGCACCGGGGAGCTGTTTTTT | CASSIIRGGGTGELFF | . | TRBJ2-2 | TRBV19 | .
TGCAGTGCTAGTTCCCCCGCAGGGGAACATGGCTACACCTTC | CSASSPAGEHGYTF | . | TRBJ1-2 | TRBV20-1 | .
TGTGCCAGCAGCTTACTGCAGAACACAGATACGCAGTATTTT | CASSLLQNTDTQYF | . | TRBJ2-3 | TRBV11-2 | once
TGTGCCAGCAGCAGGGGGCAGACGAACACTGAAGCTTTCTTT | CASSRGQTNTEAFF | TRBD1 | TRBJ1-1 | TRBV3-1/TRBV3-2 | .
TGTGCCAGCAGCCCCGCCTCACTACCGTCCACAGATACGCAGTATTTT | CASSPASLPSTDTQYF | . | TRBJ2-3 | TRBV11-2 | .
TGTGCCAGCAGCCAAGAGCGGCGCGGGGAGTGGGAGGAGACCCAGTACTTC | CASSQERRGEWEETQYF | . | TRBJ2-5 | TRBV3-1/TRBV3-2 | few
TGTGCCAGCAGTAATCGTGAACGGGACAGGGAAGGCTACACCTTC | CASSNRERDREGYTF | TRBD1 | TRBJ1-2 | TRBV28 | .
TGTGCCACCGTCCCCAGACTAAAAAGGGCAGATACGCAGTATTTT | CATVPRLKRADTQYF | . | TRBJ2-3 | TRBV19 | .
TGTGCCTGGAGTGGGTCACAGGGGCAGCCCCAGCATTTT | CAWSGSQGQPQHF | TRBD1 | TRBJ1-5 | TRBV30 | .
TGTGCCAGCGGGGCCCCTTGGGGCCTTGGCTACACCTTC | CASGAPWGLGYTF | . | TRBJ1-2 | TRBV6-5 | .
TGCGCCAGCAGCTTGACAGGGGGCGGAGAAAAACTGTTTTTT | CASSLTGGGEKLFF | TRBD1 | TRBJ1-4 | TRBV5-1 | once
TGTGCCAGCAGTTATCGGAGCGGGGGGGCGGCCGGGGAGCTGTTTTTT | CASSYRSGGAAGELFF | TRBD2 | TRBJ2-2 | TRBV6-5 | .
TGTGCCAGCAGTTCCGTGTCGGGACAACCTCTCTCTGCACCCCTCCACTTT | CASSSVSGQPLSAPLHF | . | TRBJ1-6 | TRBV28 | .
TGTGCCAGCAGCGCTTCGTCTAGCGGGGGCTCCTTACTCTCCTACAATGAGCAGTTCTTC | CASSASSSGGSLLSYNEQFF | TRBD2 | TRBJ2-1 | TRBV9 | .
TGTGCCAGCTCACCAGGAGAAAACCTTGAAGCTTTCTTT | CASSPGENLEAFF | . | TRBJ1-1 | TRBV18 | few
TGCGCCAGCAGCTTGGTTACAGGTACTTTGACTGAAGCTTTCTTT | CASSLVTGTLTEAFF | . | TRBJ1-1 | TRBV5-1 | .
TGTGCCAGCAGCGCCGTTAACTATGGCTACACCTTC | CASSAVNYGYTF | . | TRBJ1-2 | TRBV9 | .
TGTGCCAGTAAGGGACTTCTTAGGGATCAGCCCCAGCATTTT | CASKGLLRDQPQHF | . | TRBJ1-5 | TRBV19 | .
TGTGCCAGCAGTCAAGGACAGGGGGCAACTAATGAAAAACTGTTTTTT | CASSQGQGATNEKLFF | TRBD1 | TRBJ1-4 | TRBV9 | .
TGTGCCAGCAGCCAAGATCGGACAGCCTACGAGCAGTACTTC | CASSQDRTAYEQYF | . | TRBJ2-7 | TRBV4-2 | few
TGTGCCTGGAGTACCACAGGGGACTCTGGGGCCAACGTCCTGACTTTC | CAWSTTGDSGANVLTF | TRBD1 | TRBJ2-6 | TRBV30 | .
TGTGCCAGCACGTCCTACAGGGGTAGTGTGCGGAACACTGAAGCTTTCTTT | CASTSYRGSVRNTEAFF | TRBD1 | TRBJ1-1 | TRBV27 | .
TGCGCCAGCAGAGTCGAGAATCGGAATGAAAAACTGTTTTTT | CASRVENRNEKLFF | . | TRBJ1-4 | TRBV5-1 | .
TGTGCCACCAGCAGAGAAGGTCAGGCAAGCTCTGGGGCCAACGTCCTGACTTTC | CATSREGQASSGANVLTF | . | TRBJ2-6 | TRBV15 | .
TGTGCCACCAACCTCCTTGGGACATATACTTTGAATGAGCAGTTCTTC | CATNLLGTYTLNEQFF | . | TRBJ2-1 | TRBV28 | .
TGCAACTCCCCTCCTTTCGACAGGCCTTCCTCCTACGAGCAGTACTTC | CNSPPFDRPSSYEQYF | . | TRBJ2-7 | TRBV29-1 | .
TGTGCCAGCAGCCAAGAGCAGCGGGGGGGCTCAGAGACCCAGTACTTC | CASSQEQRGGSETQYF | TRBD2 | TRBJ2-5 | TRBV4-2 | once
TGTGCCAGCCGGGAGGGAGCCGGGGCCAACGTCCTGACTTTC | CASREGAGANVLTF | TRBD2 | TRBJ2-6 | TRBV25-1 | .
TGTGCCAGCAGGGAGAGGAACACCGGGGAGCTGTTTTTT | CASRERNTGELFF | . | TRBJ2-2 | TRBV6-5 | .
TGTGCCAGCAGGACAACCGGGACAGAGATAGTAGCCAAAAACATTCAGTACTTC | CASRTTGTEIVAKNIQYF | TRBD1 | TRBJ2-4 | TRBV6-4 | .
TGTGCCAGCAGCCAGAGAGGGCTATCGAACTACAATGAGCAGTTCTTC | CASSQRGLSNYNEQFF | . | TRBJ2-1 | TRBV9 | .